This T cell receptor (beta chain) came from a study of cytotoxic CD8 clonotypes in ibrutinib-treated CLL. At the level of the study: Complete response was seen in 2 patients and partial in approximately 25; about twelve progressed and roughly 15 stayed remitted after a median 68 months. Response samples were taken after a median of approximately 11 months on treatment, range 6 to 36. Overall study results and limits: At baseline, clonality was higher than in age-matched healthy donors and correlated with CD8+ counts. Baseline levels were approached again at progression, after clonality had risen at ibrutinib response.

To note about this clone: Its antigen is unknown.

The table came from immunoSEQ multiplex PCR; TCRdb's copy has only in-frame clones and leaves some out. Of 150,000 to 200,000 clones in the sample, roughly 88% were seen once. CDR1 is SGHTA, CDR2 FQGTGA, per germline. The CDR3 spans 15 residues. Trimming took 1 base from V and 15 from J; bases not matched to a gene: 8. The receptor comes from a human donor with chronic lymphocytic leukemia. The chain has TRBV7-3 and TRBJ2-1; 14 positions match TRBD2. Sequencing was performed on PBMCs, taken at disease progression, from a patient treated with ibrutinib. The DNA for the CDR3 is TGTGCCAGCAGCTTAAGCACCGGGACTAGCGGGAGCATGTTCTTC. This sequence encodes CASSLSTGTSGSMFF.